Listed here are 2 T cell receptor beta chains from one sample, sequenced in a study of control samples from healthy donors and cancer patients. Data came from immunoSEQ multiplex PCR; TCRdb stores just in-frame clones and leaves some out. The sample carries just under 75,000 clones, 87% recorded once. The sequencing input was blood. All receptors come from a woman aged 50 to 60 in good health.

Regarding this clone: One end of the junction is discordant with germline, which a read error may explain. The chain combines TRBV27 with TRBJ1-1, with D hard to call. In germline, CDR1 is MNHEY, CDR2 SMNVEV (reference sequence). This CDR3 has 14 amino acids. DNA for the CDR3: TGTGCCAGCAGTCTATCACGACGGAACACTGAAGCTTTCTTT. This translates into CASSLSRRNTEAFF.

The chain is built from TRBV6-5 and TRBJ2-3; 14 nucleotides match TRBD2. This CDR3 comprises 15 residues. V dropped 4 bases and J dropped 5; count of bases not matched to a gene: 2. Germline-derived CDR1 and CDR2 are MNHEY and SVGAGI. CDR3 DNA: TGTGCCAGCAGTTCGGGACTAGCGGGAGTAGATACGCAGTATTTT. This encodes CASSSGLAGVDTQYF.